This TCR beta chain was identified in a study of control samples from healthy donors and cancer patients (dated by TCRdb to 2018 to 2021). Regarding this clone: Its antigen is not yet known. No per-base quality is available; no much larger clone lies one base away.

In the germline V gene, CDR1 corresponds to SGDLS and CDR2 to YYNGEE. The CDR3 sequence holds 20 residues, the cysteine and phenylalanine included. Only the CDR3 part of the read is kept: 60 bases, read in frame from the first base. V and J lose 0 bases and 0 bases, and a span of 19 bases separates them. The library was generated by the immunoSEQ multiplex PCR assay. Drawn from immuneACCESS, this table holds only the in-frame rearrangements with V and J called that TCRdb kept. Clones are partly lost; checked studies trace under half to an unresolved V gene and leave the rest unexplained. This sample comprises more than 140,000 clones, around 94% of them detected only once. About 12% of the sample comes from the top ten.

The V and J genes are TRBV9 and TRBJ1-6; tentative D gene TRBD1, with 5 bases matching. The sequence derives from a man aged 40-49 years in good health. Sample: blood. The bases read TGTGCCAGCAGCGTAGAACGGCAGGGAGTTTTTGGCTCCTATAATTCACCCCTCCACTTT. Its protein is CASSVERQGVFGSYNSPLHF.